One sample yielded the 9 T cell receptor beta chains listed below, sequenced in a study of cytomegalovirus exposure and HLA in healthy donors (dated by TCRdb to about 2017). The receptor library was made with the immunoSEQ multiplex PCR assay. The multiplex PCR relied on a mix of 60 forward primers for TCR Vbeta segments and 13 reverse primers for TCR Jbeta segments. TCRdb mirrors the immuneACCESS table, restricted to in-frame sequences. Some clones are absent from its copies; in checked studies, under half trace to an unresolved V gene, and the reason for the others is unknown. The sample table holds 160,000 or so clones, of which around 90% were seen once. The biggest ten clones account for 0.8% to 1% of the sample. Sequencing was done on a sample of PBMCs. The receptors stem from a woman aged 25 to 45 in good health and CMV-seronegative.

CDR3 amino acids: CASSEALPGGQPQHF. The CDR3 DNA sequence: TGTGCCAGCAGTGAAGCGCTTCCGGGTGGGCAGCCCCAGCATTTT. This rearrangement joins TRBV6-1 to TRBJ1-5; no reliable D call. There are 15 residues in the CDR3. V was cut by 0 bases and J by 7 bases, with 13 bases left in between. The V gene's germline CDR1 is MNHNS and CDR2 SASEGT.

In this sample, this clone turned up a few times. The rearrangement uses TRBV28 and TRBJ2-5, with 10 positions matching TRBD2. Germline CDR1 is MDHEN and CDR2 is SYDVKM. The CDR3 covers 13 residues. After removal of 7 bases from V and 4 bases from J, the junction contained 3 bases not matched to a gene. For the CDR3, the DNA is TGTGCCAGCAAACTAGCGGGAACAGAGACCCAGTACTTC. Its protein product is CASKLAGTETQYF. The complete variable domain, with remaining parts taken from reference TRBV28 and TRBJ2-5, reads DVKVTQSSRYLVKRTGEKVFLECVQDMDHENMFWYRQDPGLGLRLIYFSYDVKMKEKGDIPEGYSVSREKKERFSLILESASTNQTSMYLCASKLAGTETQYFGPGTRLLVL.

The J gene is TRBJ2-5, the V gene TRBV5-1; the match to TRBD2 covers 7 bases. With V trimmed by 3 bases and J by 2 bases, 1 base remained unmatched. Germline V gene sequence: CDR1 SGHRS, CDR2 YFSETQ. The CDR3 consists of 13 residues. The CDR3, as DNA: TGCGCCAGCAGCTGGGGGGGGCAAGAGACCCAGTACTTC. This encodes CASSWGGQETQYF.

This clone was picked up a small number of times. The chain recombines TRBV4-1 with TRBJ2-3; 8 nucleotides agree with TRBD2. Germline V gene lookup returns CDR1 MGHRA and CDR2 YSYEKL. The CDR3 length is 16 residues. The V and J ends lost 5 bases and 4 bases, in that order; junction bases with no gene match: 11. The CDR3 loop is CASSTSYGGASDTQYF. The CDR3 DNA is TGCGCCAGCAGCACCTCTTACGGGGGGGCGTCAGATACGCAGTATTTT.

The gene calls are TRBV28 and TRBJ2-7; no reliable D call. Germline CDR1 MDHEN, CDR2 SYDVKM. The V gene lost 10 bases and the J gene lost 1 base, with 5 bases spanning the gap. The CDR3 is 10 amino acids. CDR3 coding DNA: TGTGCCATCGGTTCCTACGAGCAGTACTTC. This sequence encodes CAIGSYEQYF. Full variable domain (missing parts from reference TRBV28 and TRBJ2-7): DVKVTQSSRYLVKRTGEKVFLECVQDMDHENMFWYRQDPGLGLRLIYFSYDVKMKEKGDIPEGYSVSREKKERFSLILESASTNQTSMYLCAIGSYEQYFGPGTRLTVT.

This rearrangement joins TRBV10-2 to TRBJ2-7; D uncertain. The germline V gene has CDR1 WSHSY and CDR2 SAAADI. V was shortened by 2 bases and J by 7 bases, with 12 bases between the two germline ends. The CDR3 is 13 residues long. The CDR3 loop reads CASSEIPVEEQYF. The CDR3 DNA is TGCGCCAGCAGTGAGATACCCGTCGAGGAGCAGTACTTC.

This chain joins TRBV28 and TRBJ2-3; TRBD1 aligns across 8 bases. V gave up 5 bases and J gave up 2 bases; unmatched junction bases: 9. The CDR3 contains 16 residues. Germline CDR1 is MDHEN and CDR2 is SYDVKM. As DNA, the CDR3 is TGTGCCAGCAGTACCCGGGACAGGTACCTCACAGATACGCAGTATTTT. Translation: CASSTRDRYLTDTQYF.

The genes are TRBV9 and TRBJ2-3, with 8 bases that match TRBD1. V was pared by 3 bases and J by 4 bases, with 4 bases of the junction left unmatched. Germline CDR1 SGDLS, CDR2 YYNGEE. CDR3 size: 14 residues. The CDR3 DNA reads as TGTGCCAGCAGCGAAGGACAGGGTTCAGATACGCAGTATTTT. This encodes CASSEGQGSDTQYF.

The chain has TRBV5-1 and TRBJ2-2, with unresolved D. V was pared by 5 bases and J by 4 bases, with 3 bases between. The CDR3 totals 11 residues. Germline V lookup: CDR1 SGHRS, CDR2 YFSETQ. CDR3 residues: CASSSTGELFF. Here the CDR3 DNA reads TGCGCCAGCAGTAGCACCGGGGAGCTGTTTTTT.